The rows below give T cell receptor beta chains drawn from one sample of a study of blood T cell repertoires in COVID-19. Clones were read by immunoSEQ multiplex PCR, and TCRdb kept only the in-frame ones, dropping some. The sample consists of about 270,000 clones, 65% to 90% of them appearing once. The material sequenced was peripheral blood. These receptors all come from a human donor in a cohort sampled during active COVID-19. Both conserved end residues are part of each CDR3. The D gene is left open where the match is weak. Clone size is not always given. Where it is, it says once, few, many or a class for expanded clones.

13	.	.	TRBV5-4	TRBJ2-5	TGTGCCAGCAGCTTGCTCCCAGTAGAGACCCAGTACTTC	CASSLLPVETQYF
16	.	TRBD2	TRBV7-9	TRBJ2-1	TGTGCCAGCAGCCCGGGACTAGCGGATTACTACAATGAGCAGTTCTTC	CASSPGLADYYNEQFF
13	.	.	TRBV5-6	TRBJ2-5	TGTGCCAGCAGCTCAGGACGGGGGAAGACCCAGTACTTC	CASSSGRGKTQYF
15	.	.	TRBV27	TRBJ2-7	TGTGCCAGCAGTCTCGTCGCGGGGAGCTCCTACGAGCAGTACTTC	CASSLVAGSSYEQYF
11	once	.	TRBV12-3/TRBV12-4	TRBJ2-3	TGTGCCAGCAGCCTCCTGGATACGCAGTATTTT	CASSLLDTQYF
14	.	TRBD2	TRBV18	TRBJ2-5	TGTGCCAGCTCACCACCGGGACTAGCCGAGACCCAGTACTTC	CASSPPGLAETQYF
13	few	.	TRBV10-3	TRBJ1-3	TGTGCCATTACTCCCGAAGGAGCAAACACCATATATTTT	CAITPEGANTIYF
16	.	.	TRBV19	TRBJ1-1	TGTGCCAGTAGGAGATACAGGGCTGGAATGAACACTGAAGCTTTCTTT	CASRRYRAGMNTEAFF
15	.	TRBD1	TRBV5-1	TRBJ2-1	TGCGCCAGCAGCTTGCACCCGGGACAGGGGTATGAGCAGTTCTTC	CASSLHPGQGYEQFF
14	.	.	TRBV15	TRBJ1-2	TGTGCCACCAGCCGTCCCGTCCAGGGTTATGGCTACACCTTC	CATSRPVQGYGYTF